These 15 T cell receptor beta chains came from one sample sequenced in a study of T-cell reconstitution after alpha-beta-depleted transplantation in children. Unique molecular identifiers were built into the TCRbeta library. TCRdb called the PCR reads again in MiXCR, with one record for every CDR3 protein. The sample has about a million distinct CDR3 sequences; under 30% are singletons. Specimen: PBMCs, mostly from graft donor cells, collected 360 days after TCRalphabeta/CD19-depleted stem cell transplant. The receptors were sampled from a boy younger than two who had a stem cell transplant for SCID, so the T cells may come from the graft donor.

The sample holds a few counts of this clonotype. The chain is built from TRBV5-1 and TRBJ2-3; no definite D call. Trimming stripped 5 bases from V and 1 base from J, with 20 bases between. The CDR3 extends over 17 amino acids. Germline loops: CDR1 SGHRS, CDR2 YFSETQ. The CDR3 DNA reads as TGCGCCAGCAGAGATGCCCCTACTGCCCCTCGCACAGATACGCAGTATTTT. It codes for CASRDAPTAPRTDTQYF.

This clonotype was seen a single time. CDR3 residues: CASSFGYHQPQHF. CDR3 DNA sequence: TGTGCCAGCAGTTTCGGGTATCATCAGCCCCAGCATTTT. V gene TRBV12-3 or TRBV12-4 combines with J gene TRBJ1-5; D unclear. This CDR3 contains 13 residues. The V and J ends lost 3 bases and 5 bases respectively, with 8 bases between them.

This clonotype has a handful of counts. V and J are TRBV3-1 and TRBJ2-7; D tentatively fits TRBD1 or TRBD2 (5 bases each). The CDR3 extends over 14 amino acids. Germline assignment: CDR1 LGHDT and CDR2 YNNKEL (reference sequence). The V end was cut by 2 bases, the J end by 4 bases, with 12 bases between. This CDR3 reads CASSQPGRSYEQYF. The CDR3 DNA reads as TGTGCCAGCAGCCAACCGGGACGGTCATACGAGCAGTACTTC.

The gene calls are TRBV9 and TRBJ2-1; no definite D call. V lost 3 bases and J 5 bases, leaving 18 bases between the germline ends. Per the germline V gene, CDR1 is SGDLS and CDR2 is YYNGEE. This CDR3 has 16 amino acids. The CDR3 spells CASSAPTASPHNEQFF. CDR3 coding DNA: TGTGCCAGCAGCGCCCCTACGGCTAGTCCCCACAATGAGCAGTTCTTC.

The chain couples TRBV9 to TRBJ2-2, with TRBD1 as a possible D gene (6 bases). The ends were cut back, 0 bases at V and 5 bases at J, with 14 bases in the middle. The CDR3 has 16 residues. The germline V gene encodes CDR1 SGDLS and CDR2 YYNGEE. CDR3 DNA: TGTGCCAGCAGCGTAGAGGGGGAACCGCGTACCGGGGAGCTGTTTTTT. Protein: CASSVEGEPRTGELFF. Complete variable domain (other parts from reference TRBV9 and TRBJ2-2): DSGVTQTPKHLITATGQRVTLRCSPRSGDLSVYWYQQSLDQGLQFLIQYYNGEERAKGNILERFSAQQFPDLHSELNLSSLELGDSALYFCASSVEGEPRTGELFFGEGSRLTVL.

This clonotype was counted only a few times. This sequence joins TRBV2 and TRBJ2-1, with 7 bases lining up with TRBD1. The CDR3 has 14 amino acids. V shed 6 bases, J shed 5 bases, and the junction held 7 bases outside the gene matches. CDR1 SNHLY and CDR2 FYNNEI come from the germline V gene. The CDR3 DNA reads TGTGCCAGCAGATTGGGACAGAACAACAATGAGCAGTTCTTC. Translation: CASRLGQNNNEQFF.

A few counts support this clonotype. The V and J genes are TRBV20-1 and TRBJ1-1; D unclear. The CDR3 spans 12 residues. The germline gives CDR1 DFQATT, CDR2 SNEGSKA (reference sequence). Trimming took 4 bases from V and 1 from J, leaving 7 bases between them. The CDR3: CSATSGNTEAFF. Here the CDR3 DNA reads TGCAGTGCTACTTCAGGGAACACTGAAGCTTTCTTT.

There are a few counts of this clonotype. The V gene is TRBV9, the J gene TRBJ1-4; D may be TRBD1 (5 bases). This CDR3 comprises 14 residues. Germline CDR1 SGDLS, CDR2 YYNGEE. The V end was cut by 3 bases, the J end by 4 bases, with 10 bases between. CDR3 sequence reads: CASSARGGNEKLFF. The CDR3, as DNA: TGTGCCAGCAGCGCCCGGGGCGGTAATGAAAAACTGTTTTTT.

The CDR3 region has the DNA TGTGCCAGCAGCTTATGGGGCAGCATCTACTCCTACAATGAGCAGTTCTTC. Translation gives CASSLWGSIYSYNEQFF. The rearrangement links TRBV7-9 to TRBJ2-1; D may be TRBD1 (5 bases). The V gene's germline CDR1 is SEHNR and CDR2 FQNEAQ (reference sequence). This CDR3 is built from 17 residues. The V end lost 2 bases, the J end lost 0 bases, and 14 bases lay between the germline ends.

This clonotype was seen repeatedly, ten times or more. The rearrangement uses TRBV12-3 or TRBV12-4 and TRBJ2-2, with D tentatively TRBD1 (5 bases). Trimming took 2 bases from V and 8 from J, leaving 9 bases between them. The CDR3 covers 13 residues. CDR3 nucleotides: TGTGCCAGCAGTTTACAGGGATCGGGGGAGCTGTTTTTT. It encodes CASSLQGSGELFF.

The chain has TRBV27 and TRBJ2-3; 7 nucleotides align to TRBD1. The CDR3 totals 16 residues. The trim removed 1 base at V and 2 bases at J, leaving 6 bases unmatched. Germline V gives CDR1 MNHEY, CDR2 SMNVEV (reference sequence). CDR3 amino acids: CASSLLGTVFTDTQYF. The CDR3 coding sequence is TGTGCCAGCAGTTTATTGGGGACAGTATTCACAGATACGCAGTATTTT.

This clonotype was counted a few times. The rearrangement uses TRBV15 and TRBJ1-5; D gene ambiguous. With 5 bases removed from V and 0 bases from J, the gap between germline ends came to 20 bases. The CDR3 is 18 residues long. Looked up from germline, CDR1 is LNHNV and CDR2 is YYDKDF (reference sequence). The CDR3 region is CATSEQLYPLYSNQPQHF. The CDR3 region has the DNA TGTGCCACCAGCGAACAGCTTTACCCCCTCTATAGCAATCAGCCCCAGCATTTT.

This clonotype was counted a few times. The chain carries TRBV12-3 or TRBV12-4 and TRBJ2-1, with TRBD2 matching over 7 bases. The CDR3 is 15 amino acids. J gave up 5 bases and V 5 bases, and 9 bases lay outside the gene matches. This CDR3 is CASSPLATGDNEQFF. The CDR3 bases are TGTGCCAGCAGTCCACTAGCGACTGGCGACAATGAGCAGTTCTTC.

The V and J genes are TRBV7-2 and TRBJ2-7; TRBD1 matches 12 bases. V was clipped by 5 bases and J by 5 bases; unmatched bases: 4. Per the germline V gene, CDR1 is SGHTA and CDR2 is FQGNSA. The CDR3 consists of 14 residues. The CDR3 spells CASSPRDRGHEQYF. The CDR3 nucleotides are TGTGCCAGCAGCCCCCGGGACAGGGGGCACGAGCAGTACTTC.

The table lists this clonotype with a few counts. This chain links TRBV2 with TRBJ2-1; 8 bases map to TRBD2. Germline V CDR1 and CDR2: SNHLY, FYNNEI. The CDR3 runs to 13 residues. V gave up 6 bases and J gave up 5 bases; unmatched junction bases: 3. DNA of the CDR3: TGTGCCAGCAGCGGGGGGGCCCACAATGAGCAGTTCTTC. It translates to CASSGGAHNEQFF.